This passage covers 25 T cell receptor beta chains from one sample sequenced in a study of shared clonotypes between healthy human individuals. The naive CD8 fraction comprised CD45RO-negative cells positively selected for CCR7 and excluded terminally differentiated effector memory CD45RA+ cells. Libraries were prepared by immunoSEQ multiplex PCR; TCRdb keeps only in-frame clonotypes and omits some of them. The table includes some 2 million clones, approximately 94% detected once. Sequenced material: naive CD8+ T cells sorted from blood. The receptors shown here come from a young man in good health.

V usage is TRBV4-1 and J usage is TRBJ1-4, with unresolved D. Trimming cost V 4 bases and J 6 bases, with 15 bases left between them. The CDR3 has 15 amino acids. Germline CDR1 and CDR2: MGHRA and YSYEKL. The CDR3 loop is CASSPYWSPDEKLFF. CDR3 nucleotide sequence: TGCGCCAGCAGCCCGTACTGGAGCCCGGATGAAAAACTGTTTTTT.

This chain connects TRBV7-9 to TRBJ1-1; D is uncertain. Germline CDR1 is SEHNR and CDR2 is FQNEAQ (reference sequence). Trimming removed 5 bases at V and 1 base at J, with 5 bases between. The CDR3 consists of 12 residues. CDR3 in amino acids: CASSHRNTEAFF. The CDR3 region has the DNA TGTGCCAGCAGCCACAGGAACACTGAAGCTTTCTTT.

This rearrangement joins TRBV7-9 to TRBJ2-7; 8 bases are shared with TRBD1. The CDR3 is 13 amino acids. In germline, CDR1 is SEHNR, CDR2 FQNEAQ (reference sequence). Trimming removed 7 bases from V and 3 bases from J; junction bases left unmatched: 5. CDR3 sequence (DNA): TGTGCCAGCATCGCACAGGGGGGCTACGAGCAGTACTTC. Amino acids: CASIAQGGYEQYF.

The V gene is TRBV7-2, the J gene TRBJ1-3; 8 bases are a match to TRBD1. The V and J ends lost 11 bases and 7 bases, in that order; junction bases with no gene match: 10. The CDR3 has 13 amino acids. The V gene's germline CDR1 is SGHTA and CDR2 FQGNSA. This CDR3 is CASYRGIGNTIYF. The CDR3 nucleotides are TGTGCCTCCTACAGGGGGATCGGGAACACCATATATTTT.

The chain couples TRBV7-9 to TRBJ1-4, with D unclear. There are 15 residues in the CDR3. The germline V gene encodes CDR1 SEHNR and CDR2 FQNEAQ (reference sequence). With 1 base removed from V and 8 bases from J, the gap between germline ends came to 14 bases. The CDR3: CASSLEPWGEEKLFF. In nucleotides, the CDR3 is TGTGCCAGCAGCTTAGAGCCGTGGGGAGAAGAAAAACTGTTTTTT.

The chain employs TRBV6-1 and TRBJ1-5; possible D gene TRBD1, 6 bases. The germline V gene encodes CDR1 MNHNS and CDR2 SASEGT. Trimming took 4 bases from V and 4 from J, leaving 11 bases between them. The CDR3 totals 14 residues. Here the CDR3 reads CASSGPRGNQPQHF. The CDR3 bases are TGTGCCAGCAGTGGCCCCAGGGGAAATCAGCCCCAGCATTTT.

Note on this clone: Other DNA sequences in the same sample also yield this CDR3. V is TRBV7-9 and J is TRBJ2-7, with 9 positions matching TRBD1. Germline V lookup: CDR1 SEHNR, CDR2 FQNEAQ (reference sequence). The ends lost 1 base at V and 0 bases at J; junction bases unmatched: 1. CDR3 length: 15 amino acids. This CDR3 reads CASSLVQGASYEQYF. CDR3 sequence (DNA): TGTGCCAGCAGCTTAGTACAGGGGGCCTCCTACGAGCAGTACTTC.

This chain joins TRBV5-1 and TRBJ2-5, with TRBD2 identical over 12 bases. Germline V CDR1 and CDR2: SGHRS, YFSETQ. The V and J ends lost 5 bases and 10 bases, in that order; junction bases with no gene match: 15. The CDR3 is made up of 16 amino acids. CDR3 DNA: TGCGCCAGCAGAAAGAGGAGACTAGCGGGAGAGGCGGACCAGTACTTC. This sequence encodes CASRKRRLAGEADQYF.

A single count supports this clone. The chain combines TRBV7-9 with TRBJ2-7; no clear D. The CDR3 extends over 15 amino acids. Germline CDR1 and CDR2: SEHNR and FQNEAQ (reference sequence). V was cut by 5 bases and J by 4 bases, with 18 bases left in between. The CDR3 DNA follows: TGTGCCAGCAGCATCACAAACGATGGAGTTTACGAGCAGTACTTC. Its translation: CASSITNDGVYEQYF.

Notes on this clone: The same CDR3 arises from other DNA sequences in this sample as well. The CDR3 sequence is CASSEWTGTLYEQYF. Here the CDR3 DNA reads TGTGCCAGCAGTGAGTGGACCGGGACTCTTTACGAGCAGTACTTC. This chain joins TRBV6-1 and TRBJ2-7, with TRBD2 as a possible D gene (6 bases). The CDR3 runs to 15 residues. V lost 3 bases to trimming and J lost 4 bases, with 16 bases between them. CDR1 MNHNS and CDR2 SASEGT come from the germline V gene.

The CDR3 DNA is TGTGCCAGCAGCTTAGGAGTTGTAGGGGGCGGGAATCAGCCCCAGCATTTT. It specifies CASSLGVVGGGNQPQHF. This rearrangement joins TRBV7-9 to TRBJ1-5; 7 bases agree with TRBD1. CDR1 SEHNR and CDR2 FQNEAQ come from the germline V gene (reference sequence). The CDR3 contains 17 residues. V was clipped by 1 base and J by 4 bases; unmatched bases: 10.

V usage is TRBV5-4 and J usage is TRBJ2-7, with D tentatively TRBD2 (5 bases). Per the germline V gene, CDR1 is SGHNT and CDR2 is YYREEE (reference sequence). The CDR3 spans 15 residues. V was clipped by 1 base and J by 0 bases, with 11 bases between them. CDR3 nucleotide sequence: TGTGCCAGCAGCTTGCCGGGGTTGAGCTCCTACGAGCAGTACTTC. Translating it yields CASSLPGLSSYEQYF.

CDR3 loop: CASSFLGTGIYEQYF. CDR3 in DNA: TGTGCCAGCAGCTTCCTGGGGACAGGGATCTACGAGCAGTACTTC. The rearrangement joins TRBV7-8 to TRBJ2-7, with TRBD1 matching over 9 bases. V lost 3 bases, J lost 3 bases, and 6 bases stayed unmatched. The CDR3 is 15 amino acids. Germline V lookup: CDR1 SGHVS, CDR2 FQNEAQ.

The J gene is TRBJ2-1, the V gene TRBV7-9; no definite D call. The ends were cut back, 5 bases at V and 9 bases at J, with 14 bases in the middle. Germline CDR1 is SEHNR and CDR2 is FQNEAQ (reference sequence). This CDR3 region has 13 residues. The CDR3 sequence: CASSHLDPSEQFF. The CDR3 DNA reads as TGTGCCAGCAGCCACCTAGACCCGAGTGAGCAGTTCTTC. Full variable domain (rest looked up from reference TRBV7-9 and TRBJ2-1): DTGVSQNPRHKITKRGQNVTFRCDPISEHNRLYWYRQTLGQGPEFLTYFQNEAQLEKSRLLSDRFSAERPKGSFSTLEIQRTEQGDSAMYLCASSHLDPSEQFFGPGTRLTVL.

The chain links TRBV7-9 to TRBJ2-7; the D gene is possibly TRBD1 (6 bases). Deletions cut 4 bases from V and 2 bases from J, with 12 bases between. Germline V lookup: CDR1 SEHNR, CDR2 FQNEAQ (reference sequence). The CDR3 runs to 14 residues. The chain's CDR3 is CASSSNQGTYEQYF. CDR3 nucleotide sequence: TGTGCCAGCAGCTCAAACCAGGGGACCTACGAGCAGTACTTC.

CDR3 coding DNA: TGCGCCAGCAGCTTGAATGGTATGACCTCCTACGAGCAGTACTTC. Its translation is CASSLNGMTSYEQYF. The rearrangement joins TRBV5-1 to TRBJ2-7; D is ambiguous. CDR1 and CDR2 from the germline V gene are SGHRS and YFSETQ. The CDR3 has 15 residues. V shed 1 base and J shed 0 bases, with 11 bases lying between them.

The V call is TRBV28, the J call TRBJ1-2; TRBD1 matches 7 bases. Germline loops: CDR1 MDHEN, CDR2 SYDVKM. The CDR3 runs 10 residues. CDR3 coding DNA: TGTGCTTCACAGGGGTATGGCTACACCTTC. This codes for CASQGYGYTF.

The chain recombines TRBV6-1 with TRBJ2-7; no reliable D call. The germline V gene has CDR1 MNHNS and CDR2 SASEGT. Trimming left V 1 base short and J 0 bases short, with 10 bases between. The CDR3 has 15 residues. The CDR3 coding sequence is TGTGCCAGCAGTGAAGGACTCAGTATCTCCTACGAGCAGTACTTC. Translation: CASSEGLSISYEQYF.

This sequence joins TRBV7-8 and TRBJ1-5; D is perhaps TRBD1 (5 bases). Germline values: CDR1 SGHVS, CDR2 FQNEAQ. V dropped 4 bases and J dropped 8 bases, with 15 bases sitting between them. CDR3 length: 14 amino acids. The CDR3 protein is CASSSRQSLEPQHF. The DNA for the CDR3 is TGTGCCAGCAGCTCCCGACAGTCCCTTGAGCCCCAGCATTTT.

This clone showed up just a few times. The rearrangement links TRBV19 to TRBJ2-7; TRBD1 matches at 7 bases. J lost 3 bases, V lost 1 base, and 6 bases had no gene match. This CDR3 region has 15 residues. Germline values: CDR1 LNHDA, CDR2 SQIVND (reference sequence). CDR3 in DNA: TGTGCCAGTAGTATAGTGCGGCAGGGGGTCTACGAGCAGTACTTC. Translation: CASSIVRQGVYEQYF.

The chain has TRBV5-4 and TRBJ1-6; 7 bases match TRBD1. Germline loops: CDR1 SGHNT, CDR2 YYREEE (reference sequence). The junction had 13 bases not matched to a gene; V was cut back by 0 bases and J by 13 bases. CDR3 length: 16 residues. As DNA, the CDR3 is TGTGCCAGCAGCTTGGGCCCGAGACAGGGCCAAATCCCCCTCCACTTT. Translating it yields CASSLGPRQGQIPLHF. The full variable domain, in which reference TRBV5-4 and TRBJ1-6 provide the parts outside the CDR3, is ETGVTQSPTHLIKTRGQQVTLRCSSQSGHNTVSWYQQALGQGPQFIFQYYREEENGRGNFPPRFSGLQFPNYSSELNVNALELDDSALYLCASSLGPRQGQIPLHFGNGTRLTVT.

This clone came up once. CDR3 DNA: TGTGCCTTTCCCTCGGGGGGGCGGGTGGACACCGGGGAGCTGTTTTTT. Encoded protein: CAFPSGGRVDTGELFF. The rearrangement links TRBV6-6 to TRBJ2-2; TRBD2 matches 8 bases. CDR1 MNHNY and CDR2 SVGAGI come from the germline V gene (reference sequence). V was pared by 11 bases and J by 3 bases, with 14 bases of the junction left unmatched. The CDR3 spans 16 residues.

V usage is TRBV9 and J usage is TRBJ2-3, with 10 bases aligning to TRBD2. Trimming at V came to 2 bases and at J to 4 bases, leaving 13 bases not matched to a gene. Germline loops: CDR1 SGDLS, CDR2 YYNGEE. The CDR3 sequence is 18 residues long. CDR3 region: CASSVASSLAGASDTQYF. The DNA of the CDR3 is TGTGCCAGCAGCGTGGCCTCCTCGCTAGCGGGAGCCTCAGATACGCAGTATTTT. The full variable domain, rest sourced from reference TRBV9 and TRBJ2-3, is DSGVTQTPKHLITATGQRVTLRCSPRSGDLSVYWYQQSLDQGLQFLIQYYNGEERAKGNILERFSAQQFPDLHSELNLSSLELGDSALYFCASSVASSLAGASDTQYFGPGTRLTVL.

The rearrangement joins TRBV5-8 to TRBJ2-5; a weak D match, TRBD1 (6 bases). Germline CDR1 SGHTS, CDR2 YDEGEE. This CDR3 spans 13 amino acids. Deletions cut 0 bases from V and 10 bases from J, with 13 bases between. This CDR3 reads CASSLGPLRGQYF. CDR3 DNA sequence: TGTGCCAGCAGCTTGGGACCCCTCAGGGGCCAGTACTTC.

This clone was observed a single time. V gene TRBV2 combines with J gene TRBJ2-3, with 10 positions matching TRBD2. V trimming: 0 bases; J trimming: 5 bases; junction bases outside the gene matches: 8. The CDR3 sequence is 17 residues long. Germline V gene sequence: CDR1 SNHLY, CDR2 FYNNEI. CDR3 DNA sequence: TGTGCCAGCAGTGAAGCGCGAAGCGGGGGGGATGAAGATACGCAGTATTTT. Encoded protein: CASSEARSGGDEDTQYF.